Below are 27 T cell receptor beta chains sequenced from a single sample in a study of cytomegalovirus exposure and HLA in healthy donors. PCR used 60 Vbeta primers and 13 Jbeta primers. Profiling relied on immunoSEQ multiplex PCR, and the TCRdb table lists in-frame clones only, not all of them. The table shows over 150,000 clones, with roughly 80% occurring only once. Sequencing was performed on PBMCs. The receptors come from a human donor in good health.

This chain joins TRBV5-1 and TRBJ2-5, with 10 bases lining up with TRBD1. V lost 0 bases to trimming and J lost 1 base; unmatched junction nucleotides: 6. The length of the CDR3 is 17 residues. Germline assignment: CDR1 SGHRS and CDR2 YFSETQ. CDR3 in DNA: TGCGCCAGCAGCTTGGGGGCCGGGACAGGGGCCCAAGAGACCCAGTACTTC. Protein: CASSLGAGTGAQETQYF. The entire variable domain, with the rest obtained from reference TRBV5-1 and TRBJ2-5, is as follows: KAGVTQTPRYLIKTRGQQVTLSCSPISGHRSVSWYQQTPGQGLQFLFEYFSETQRNKGNFPGRFSGRQFSNSRSEMNVSTLELGDSALYLCASSLGAGTGAQETQYFGPGTRLLVL.

Remarks on this clone: The junction departs from the called germline gene at one end, perhaps through a read error. The chain carries TRBV9 and TRBJ2-7; D is possibly TRBD2 (5 bases). The CDR3 runs 12 residues. Germline loops: CDR1 SGDLS, CDR2 YYNGEE. CDR3 DNA sequence: TGTGCCAGCAGCGCCGGTTCCCGAGGACTCAACTTC. Amino acid sequence: CASSAGSRGLNF. Variable domain in full (rest from reference TRBV9 and TRBJ2-7): DSGVTQTPKHLITATGQRVTLRCSPRSGDLSVYWYQQSLDQGLQFLIQYYNGEERAKGNILERFSAQQFPDLHSELNLSSLELGDSALYFCASSAGSRGLNFGPGTRLTVT.

This CDR3 is CASSRRPGQQNSPLHF. The CDR3, as DNA: TGCGCCAGCAGCCGGAGGCCGGGACAGCAGAATTCACCCCTCCACTTT. This chain joins TRBV4-1 and TRBJ1-6, with TRBD1 matching 7 bases. Unmatched junction bases numbered 10, after V lost 4 bases and J lost 7 bases. The germline CDR1 and CDR2 sequences are MGHRA and YSYEKL. This CDR3 contains 16 residues.

V usage is TRBV7-9 and J usage is TRBJ2-7; TRBD1 matches 7 bases. This CDR3 is built from 15 residues. With 6 bases clipped from V and 3 bases from J, the junction kept 11 bases outside the gene matches. Germline CDR1 and CDR2: SEHNR and FQNEAQ (reference sequence). The CDR3 loop is CASSYLRDRVYEQYF. CDR3 bases: TGTGCCAGCAGTTATCTACGGGACAGAGTCTACGAGCAGTACTTC.

The chain carries TRBV5-1 and TRBJ2-7, with D hard to call. With 2 bases removed from V and 0 bases from J, the gap between germline ends came to 6 bases. The CDR3 spans 13 residues. The germline V gene has CDR1 SGHRS and CDR2 YFSETQ. CDR3 in DNA: TGCGCCAGCAGCTTCGCGGACTCCTACGAGCAGTACTTC. Translated: CASSFADSYEQYF.

The chain links TRBV6-5 to TRBJ1-1; D call uncertain. V lost 6 bases to trimming and J lost 2 bases, with 16 bases between them. The length of the CDR3 is 15 residues. The germline V gene has CDR1 MNHEY and CDR2 SVGAGI. The CDR3 nucleotides read TGTGCCAGCAGCCGAGGTGATATGTTTAACACTGAAGCTTTCTTT. This encodes CASSRGDMFNTEAFF.

This clone appeared a single time. This sequence joins TRBV19 and TRBJ2-7; perhaps TRBD2 as D (7 bases). V lost 5 bases, J lost 0 bases, and 11 bases lay in between. Germline CDR1 LNHDA, CDR2 SQIVND (reference sequence). This CDR3 has 14 residues. CDR3 region: CASSEAGASYEQYF. The CDR3 coding sequence is TGTGCCAGTAGTGAGGCGGGGGCCTCCTACGAGCAGTACTTC.

Note on this clone: Other nucleotide sequences from this sample produce the same CDR3. The chain joins TRBV4-3 to TRBJ1-2, with D unclear. The CDR3 covers 13 residues. V lost 0 bases and J 4 bases, leaving 6 bases between the germline ends. CDR1 and CDR2 from the germline V gene are LGHNA and YSLEER. Here the CDR3 reads CASSQDRGYGYTF. The CDR3 region has the DNA TGCGCCAGCAGCCAAGATCGGGGCTATGGCTACACCTTC.

V and J are TRBV5-4 and TRBJ1-2; 11 bases fit TRBD1. Trimming took 3 bases from V and 6 from J; bases not matched to a gene: 7. The CDR3 runs 15 residues. Per germline, CDR1 SGHNT and CDR2 YYREEE (reference sequence). In DNA, the CDR3 is TGTGCCAGCAGCTACCGGACAGGGGGCGGGGATGGCTACACCTTC. It codes for CASSYRTGGGDGYTF.

The V gene is TRBV4-1, the J gene TRBJ2-1, with 11 bases matching TRBD2. Per the germline V gene, CDR1 is MGHRA and CDR2 is YSYEKL. J gave up 4 bases and V 2 bases, and 4 bases lay outside the gene matches. The CDR3 contains 16 residues. CDR3 protein: CASSQLAGGKYNEQFF. The CDR3 nucleotides are TGCGCCAGCAGCCAATTAGCGGGGGGGAAATACAATGAGCAGTTCTTC.

This chain connects TRBV27 to TRBJ2-1; the D is unclear. Trimming removed 0 bases from V and 9 bases from J, with 12 bases in between. CDR1 and CDR2 (germline): MNHEY, SMNVEV (reference sequence). This CDR3 comprises 14 residues. The CDR3 region has the DNA TGTGCCAGCAGTTTATCGTTCGGGTTCGGTGAGCAGTTCTTC. Residues: CASSLSFGFGEQFF.

This chain uses TRBV10-3 with TRBJ2-1, with unresolved D. Germline CDR1 ENHRY, CDR2 SYGVKD. The V and J ends lost 10 bases and 4 bases respectively, with 11 bases between them. This CDR3 comprises 12 residues. CDR3 amino acids: CATVGEYNEQFF. The CDR3 DNA reads as TGTGCCACTGTGGGCGAATACAATGAGCAGTTCTTC.

The rearrangement links TRBV5-1 to TRBJ2-5, with D unresolved. Trimming removed 2 bases at V and 4 bases at J, with 12 bases between. Germline-derived CDR1 and CDR2 are SGHRS and YFSETQ. CDR3 length equals 14 residues. This CDR3 reads CASSLIVGPETQYF. The CDR3 coding sequence is TGCGCCAGCAGCTTAATCGTCGGTCCAGAGACCCAGTACTTC.

The chain couples TRBV12-5 to TRBJ2-3; tentative D call: TRBD2 (6 bases). This CDR3 has 13 residues. In germline, CDR1 is LGHNT, CDR2 FRNRAP. The germline V and J ends were trimmed by 5 bases and 2 bases, with 8 bases remaining between them. The CDR3 here is CASGGDFTDTQYF. DNA of the CDR3: TGTGCTAGTGGTGGGGACTTCACAGATACGCAGTATTTT.

The chain uses TRBV18 and TRBJ2-3, with 7 positions matching TRBD1. The germline gives CDR1 KGHSH, CDR2 LQKENI. The V gene end was trimmed by 3 bases and the J gene end by 3 bases; junction bases not matched to a gene: 6. There are 15 residues in the CDR3. CDR3: CASSPGQEGTDTQYF. Here the CDR3 DNA reads TGTGCCAGCTCACCCGGACAGGAAGGTACAGATACGCAGTATTTT. Full variable domain (remainder filled in from reference TRBV18 and TRBJ2-3): NAGVMQNPRHLVRRRGQEARLRCSPMKGHSHVYWYRQLPEEGLKFMVYLQKENIIDESGMPKERFSAEFPKEGPSILRIQQVVRGDSAAYFCASSPGQEGTDTQYFGPGTRLTVL.

V is TRBV5-5 and J is TRBJ1-5; no reliable D call. Germline V lookup: CDR1 SGHKS, CDR2 YYEKEE (reference sequence). Trimming took 2 bases from V and 0 from J, leaving 6 bases between them. This CDR3 has 14 amino acids. CDR3 sequence (DNA): TGTGCCAGCAGCTTTGAGAATAGCAATCAGCCCCAGCATTTT. Its translation: CASSFENSNQPQHF.

The V and J genes are TRBV19 and TRBJ2-2, with TRBD1 identical over 10 bases. This CDR3 is 14 amino acids long. Looked up from germline, CDR1 is LNHDA and CDR2 is SQIVND (reference sequence). Trimming cost V 9 bases and J 6 bases; bases outside gene matches: 7. The CDR3 DNA sequence: TGTGCCAGCTGCCGGGGACAGGGGTCCGGGGAGCTGTTTTTT. Its translation: CASCRGQGSGELFF.

V is TRBV4-1 and J is TRBJ2-2; 10 bases match TRBD2. The CDR3 loop spans 17 amino acids. CDR1 and CDR2 from the germline V gene are MGHRA and YSYEKL. Trimming cost V 0 bases and J 8 bases; bases outside gene matches: 9. The CDR3 DNA reads TGCGCCAGCAGCCAAGAAGGGAGCGGGGGGGCCGGTGGGGAGCTGTTTTTT. It is translated as CASSQEGSGGAGGELFF.

This rearrangement joins TRBV5-1 to TRBJ1-3, with D possibly matching TRBD1 (6 bases). Germline values: CDR1 SGHRS, CDR2 YFSETQ. V dropped 9 bases and J dropped 0 bases, with 13 bases sitting between them. The CDR3 loop spans 14 amino acids. CDR3 DNA: TGCGCCACCAGACAGGCCCCCTCTGGAAACACCATATATTTT. The encoded protein is CATRQAPSGNTIYF.

The chain carries TRBV7-8 and TRBJ2-3; a weak D match, TRBD2 (5 bases). Trimming took 5 bases from V and 1 from J, leaving 10 bases between them. The CDR3 loop spans 14 amino acids. Germline lookup yields CDR1 SGHVS and CDR2 FQNEAQ. For the CDR3, the DNA is TGTGCCAGCAGCCTCCTGGGAGGCACAGATACGCAGTATTTT. Encoded protein: CASSLLGGTDTQYF.

This chain joins TRBV4-1 and TRBJ2-5; 10 bases match TRBD2. V shed 4 bases, J shed 1 base, and the junction held 9 bases outside the gene matches. Per germline, CDR1 MGHRA and CDR2 YSYEKL. The CDR3 runs 17 residues. The CDR3 DNA is TGCGCCAGCAGCCCCAGTAAACTAGCGGGGATCCAAGAGACCCAGTACTTC. Translation gives CASSPSKLAGIQETQYF.

Regarding this clone: One end of the junction does not line up with germline, which may come from a read error. This rearrangement joins TRBV6-5 to TRBJ2-7, with 8 bases lining up with TRBD2. Germline CDR1 reads MNHEY; CDR2 reads SVGAGI. The CDR3 is made up of 15 amino acids. In DNA, the CDR3 is TGTGCCAGCAATTACTCCGGGGGGGCCTCCTACGAGCAGTACTTC. This sequence encodes CASNYSGGASYEQYF.

This chain links TRBV9 with TRBJ1-2, with D tentatively TRBD1 (6 bases). The germline V and J ends were trimmed by 0 bases and 3 bases, with 15 bases remaining between them. Germline-derived CDR1 and CDR2 are SGDLS and YYNGEE. This CDR3 is built from 16 residues. CDR3 nucleotides: TGTGCCAGCAGCGTAGCTAATACAGGGTTGGACTATGGCTACACCTTC. Translation: CASSVANTGLDYGYTF.

The chain uses TRBV28 and TRBJ2-3; 7 bases match TRBD2. CDR3 size: 15 residues. Trimming cost V 6 bases and J 2 bases; bases outside gene matches: 8. The germline CDR1 and CDR2 sequences are MDHEN and SYDVKM. CDR3 sequence reads: CASSPRGEATDTQYF. In DNA, the CDR3 is TGTGCCAGCAGCCCCCGGGGGGAGGCCACAGATACGCAGTATTTT.

The chain is built from TRBV20-1 and TRBJ1-2, with a weak D call TRBD1 (5 bases). Germline lookup yields CDR1 DFQATT and CDR2 SNEGSKA (reference sequence). V was shortened by 2 bases and J by 7 bases, with 8 bases between the two germline ends. The CDR3 consists of 11 residues. CDR3 residues: CSARQQAGYTF. The CDR3 DNA reads as TGCAGTGCTAGACAACAGGCTGGCTACACCTTC.

V usage is TRBV25-1 and J usage is TRBJ2-1; 8 bases are shared with TRBD2. The CDR3 spans 15 residues. The V and J ends lost 0 bases and 10 bases, in that order; junction bases with no gene match: 8. CDR1 MGHDK and CDR2 SYGVNS come from the germline V gene. CDR3 amino acids: CASSEYRGGIGEQFF. The CDR3 DNA reads as TGTGCCAGCAGTGAATATCGGGGGGGAATTGGCGAGCAGTTCTTC.

The rearrangement uses TRBV19 and TRBJ2-1, with 12 bases identical to TRBD1. Germline V gene sequence: CDR1 LNHDA, CDR2 SQIVND (reference sequence). With 6 bases clipped from V and 8 bases from J, the junction kept 8 bases outside the gene matches. This CDR3 contains 15 residues. CDR3: CASRQGQGAYYEQFF. The CDR3 region has the DNA TGTGCCAGTAGACAGGGACAGGGGGCTTACTATGAGCAGTTCTTC.